The rows below give T cell receptor beta chains drawn from one sample of a study of blood T cell repertoires in COVID-19. Some clones are missing from TCRdb's copy, which holds only in-frame ones; the method was immunoSEQ multiplex PCR. The sample has approximately 150,000 clones, about 86% seen once. The sample taken for sequencing was peripheral blood. The receptors come from a woman in her fifties or sixties with active or convalescent COVID-19. CDR3s include the opening cysteine and the closing phenylalanine or tryptophan. Fields, in order: CDR3 protein, CDR3 DNA, D gene, J gene, clone size, V gene. D genes are given only for firm matches. The size of a clone is reported for some rows only, either as once, few or many, or as a class for expanded clones.

CASSTVDPGLARDGELFF,TGTGCCAGCAGCACCGTTGACCCTGGGCTAGCGAGGGACGGGGAGCTGTTTTTT,-,TRBJ2-2,-,TRBV21-1
CAWSPFAKNEKLFF,TGTGCCTGGAGCCCATTCGCTAAGAATGAAAAACTGTTTTTT,-,TRBJ1-4,few,TRBV30
CSVGQGEAFF,TGCAGCGTAGGACAGGGTGAAGCTTTCTTT,TRBD1,TRBJ1-1,-,TRBV29-1
CASSTQGGLTYEQYF,TGTGCCAGCAGCACCCAGGGAGGTCTTACCTACGAGCAGTACTTC,-,TRBJ2-7,-,TRBV7-2
CASTHGGPLSSGANVLTF,TGTGCCAGTACCCACGGGGGACCGCTTTCCTCTGGGGCCAACGTCCTGACTTTC,-,TRBJ2-6,-,TRBV19
CASSYGGREQFF,TGTGCCAGCAGTTACGGAGGTCGAGAGCAGTTCTTC,-,TRBJ2-1,-,TRBV6-5
CASSQDRGGTEAFF,TGTGCCAGCAGCCAGGACAGGGGTGGAACTGAAGCTTTCTTT,TRBD1,TRBJ1-1,-,TRBV6-5
CASSLPNPGGYGYTF,TGTGCCAGTAGTCTCCCCAACCCCGGGGGCTATGGCTACACCTTC,-,TRBJ1-2,few,TRBV19
CAISVSENNEQFF,TGTGCCATCAGTGTCTCGGAGAACAATGAGCAGTTCTTC,-,TRBJ2-1,-,TRBV10-3
CASNPTSGNQPQHF,TGTGCCAGTAACCCGACGTCGGGGAATCAGCCCCAGCATTTT,-,TRBJ1-5,-,TRBV19
CASSLRVSSSPLHF,TGTGCCAGCAGCCTCCGGGTCTCGAGTTCACCCCTCCACTTT,-,TRBJ1-6,-,TRBV11-2
CASSQFTGTGASEQYF,TGCGCCAGCAGCCAATTTACCGGGACAGGGGCCTCCGAGCAGTACTTC,TRBD1,TRBJ2-7,-,TRBV4-1
CASSIREGNTIYF,TGTGCCAGCAGCATCCGGGAGGGAAACACCATATATTTT,-,TRBJ1-3,-,TRBV27
CSVQPGTGTMNTEAFF,TGCAGCGTTCAGCCCGGGACAGGGACGATGAACACTGAAGCTTTCTTT,TRBD1,TRBJ1-1,-,TRBV29-1
CATRETGQGYTEAFF,TGTGCCACCCGAGAAACGGGACAGGGTTACACTGAAGCTTTCTTT,TRBD1,TRBJ1-1,-,TRBV24-1
CASSYITGPDEQFF,TGTGCCAGCAGTTACATCACAGGCCCGGATGAGCAGTTCTTC,-,TRBJ2-1,-,TRBV6-5